The rows below give T cell receptor beta chains drawn from one sample of a study of blood T cell repertoires in COVID-19. The data were produced by immunoSEQ multiplex PCR, yet TCRdb's version contains in-frame clones alone and is incomplete. The sample lists hundreds of thousands of clones; approximately 85% were seen once. The specimen was peripheral blood. The receptors come from a man between 50 and 59 years old with active or convalescent COVID-19. Both conserved end residues are part of each CDR3. The D gene is left open where the match is weak. Only part of the rows carry a size: once, few, many, or a class if the clone is expanded.

d_call j_call v_call clone_size cdr3_nt cdr3_aa
- TRBJ2-3 TRBV10-3 - TGTGCCATCAGTGAGTCTCCACAGAAAACAGATACGCAGTATTTT CAISESPQKTDTQYF
TRBD2 TRBJ2-2 TRBV28 - TGTGCCAGCAGTTCCCCCCCGGGGGGTTACTCAAACACCGGGGAGCTGTTTTTT CASSSPPGGYSNTGELFF
TRBD1 TRBJ1-1 TRBV7-9 once TGTGCCAGCAGCGGACCAGGGGGCCTAACTGAAGCTTTCTTT CASSGPGGLTEAFF
- TRBJ1-1 TRBV11-2 - TGTGCCAGCAGTTGGGAGGGGGGGGAAGCTTTCTTT CASSWEGGEAFF
- TRBJ1-1 TRBV9 - TGTGCCAGCAGCCCACAACAGGGTTTTCGCACTGAAGCTTTCTTT CASSPQQGFRTEAFF
- TRBJ2-6 TRBV5-1 - TGCGCCAGCAGCTTAGGGCAGGGGTCTGGGGCCAACGTCCTGACTTTC CASSLGQGSGANVLTF
TRBD1 TRBJ1-1 TRBV29-1 - TGCAGCGTTAAACAGGGGGCAAACACTGAAGCTTTCTTT CSVKQGANTEAFF
TRBD2 TRBJ2-1 TRBV7-3 - TGTGCCAGCAGCAAACAGCGGGAGGGCCAGAATGAGCAGTTCTTC CASSKQREGQNEQFF
- TRBJ1-1 TRBV4-1 few TGCGCCAGCAGCCAAGATCGGGGACTCCTGAAGACTGAAGCTTTCTTT CASSQDRGLLKTEAFF
TRBD2 TRBJ2-7 TRBV11-3 once TGTGCCAGCAGCAAGAAGACTAGCGGGCCCTACGAGCAGTACTTC CASSKKTSGPYEQYF
TRBD1 TRBJ1-6 TRBV18 - TGTGCCAGCTCACCGGACAGGGTTAATTCACCCCTCCACTTT CASSPDRVNSPLHF
TRBD1 TRBJ1-5 TRBV19 - TGTGCCAGTAGTATACCCGGGACAGGGGGTTGGATTAATCAGCCCCAGCATTTT CASSIPGTGGWINQPQHF
TRBD1 TRBJ1-5 TRBV15 - TGTGCCACCAGCGACCAGGGGGGCATGGAAACCCAGCATTTT CATSDQGGMETQHF
- TRBJ1-1 TRBV5-6 - TGTGCCAGCAGCTTGATTTGGGGGGAGAAAGCTTTCTTT CASSLIWGEKAFF
TRBD1 TRBJ2-3 TRBV25-1 once TGTGCCAGCAGTGACCCCGGGACAGCCCCGGATACGCAGTATTTT CASSDPGTAPDTQYF
TRBD1 TRBJ1-1 TRBV2 - TGTGCCAGCAAATGGCGGACAGGGGAAGCTTTCTTT CASKWRTGEAFF
TRBD1 TRBJ1-2 TRBV29-1 - TGCAGCGTTGAAGACCCGGGACAGGGGAGAAACTATGGCTACACCTTC CSVEDPGQGRNYGYTF
- TRBJ1-2 TRBV28 - TGTGCCAGCAGGGAGACAGACGCCGGGGGCTATGGCTACACCTTC CASRETDAGGYGYTF
- TRBJ1-1 TRBV27 - TGTGCCAGCAGTTTCGCGGAGGACACTGAAGCTTTCTTT CASSFAEDTEAFF
TRBD1 TRBJ1-2 TRBV5-1 - TGCGCCAGCAGCTCGGACAGGGAAGGCTATGGCTACACCTTC CASSSDREGYGYTF
- TRBJ2-5 TRBV5-1 - TGCGCCAGCAGCGCAGGTGAGACGGAGACCCAGTACTTC CASSAGETETQYF
- TRBJ2-2 TRBV7-9 - TGTGCCAGCATCCTCAGGGTTAGCGGGGAGCTGTTTTTT CASILRVSGELFF
- TRBJ2-7 TRBV6-5 - TGTGCCTCGGGGGGCTTCCTCTACGAGCAGTACTTC CASGGFLYEQYF
- TRBJ1-1 TRBV5-1 - TGCGCCAGCAGTTCTAGGGGCGGTCCTGAAGCTTTCTTT CASSSRGGPEAFF
- TRBJ2-7 TRBV5-1 - TGCGCCAGCAGATCAACTCTAATCTACGAGCAGTACTTC CASRSTLIYEQYF
- TRBJ1-5 TRBV4-2 - TGTGCCAGCAGCCAGGATCGACATGGTGATCAGCCCCAGCATTTT CASSQDRHGDQPQHF
- TRBJ2-2 TRBV7-6 - TGTGCCAGCAGCTTGGATGGGACTGTCAACACCGGGGAGCTGTTTTTT CASSLDGTVNTGELFF
TRBD1 TRBJ2-5 TRBV18 - TGTGCCAGCTCACCCGACAGGGGAGAGACCCAGTACTTC CASSPDRGETQYF
TRBD2 TRBJ2-1 TRBV19 - TGTGCCAGTCGAGCGGGAAACTCCTACAATGAGCAGTTCTTC CASRAGNSYNEQFF
TRBD2 TRBJ2-1 TRBV7-9 few TGTGCCAGCAGCTTAGGAGTCCTAGCGGGATCTGCCTACAATGAGCAGTTCTTC CASSLGVLAGSAYNEQFF
TRBD2 TRBJ2-1 TRBV28 - TGTGCCAGCAGCCAAGCGGGAGCAGGCTACAATGAGCAGTTCTTC CASSQAGAGYNEQFF
- TRBJ1-3 TRBV9 - TGTGCCAGCAGCGTAGGAGTATCGGGTGGAAACACCATATATTTT CASSVGVSGGNTIYF
TRBD1 TRBJ2-7 TRBV7-2 - TGTGCCAGCAGCTTCGGACAGGGGCGGGGCGAGCAGTACTTC CASSFGQGRGEQYF
TRBD2 TRBJ2-5 TRBV4-1 - TGCGCCAGTACTCTATCTAGCGGGAGAAGGGAGACCCAGTACTTC CASTLSSGRRETQYF
- TRBJ2-1 TRBV7-2 once TGTGCCAGCAGCTTAGAGGGACTGGCAGGTCAGTTCTTC CASSLEGLAGQFF
TRBD1 TRBJ2-1 TRBV6-5 - TGTGCCAGCAGTAGACAGGGGAATGAGCAGTTCTTC CASSRQGNEQFF
TRBD1 TRBJ2-1 TRBV4-3 few TGCGCCAGCAGCTTCGGGACAGGGGCTCATGAGCAGTTCTTC CASSFGTGAHEQFF
- TRBJ2-3 TRBV7-9 - TGTGCCAGCAGCTTATCGGCAGATACGCAGTATTTT CASSLSADTQYF
TRBD1 TRBJ1-1 TRBV28 - TGTGCCAGCAGACGACAGGGAGCAAGGGAGACTGAAGCTTTCTTT CASRRQGARETEAFF
TRBD1 TRBJ1-1 TRBV6-6 - TGTGCCAGCAGTTACCGACGGACAGGGAGGACTGAAGCTTTCTTT CASSYRRTGRTEAFF
- TRBJ1-1 TRBV3-1/TRBV3-2 - TGTGCCAGCAGACCCCGGGAGGTGAACACTGAAGCTTTCTTT CASRPREVNTEAFF
TRBD2 TRBJ2-6 TRBV5-1 - TGCGCCAGCAGGGATTTCAGGACTAGCGGGAAAACAGACTCTGGGGCCAACGTCCTGACTTTC CASRDFRTSGKTDSGANVLTF
- TRBJ1-2 TRBV7-9 - TGTGCCAGCAGCTTAGCCCCACAGGGTGGGGACTATGGCTACACCTTC CASSLAPQGGDYGYTF
- TRBJ2-1 TRBV7-2 - TGTGCCAGCAGCTTGGGGAGGTGGGGTTATGAGCAGTTCTTC CASSLGRWGYEQFF
- TRBJ1-1 TRBV13 - TGTGCCAGCAGCTTAGGTAGTGTGGAAGAGGGAACTGAAGCTTTCTTT CASSLGSVEEGTEAFF
TRBD2 TRBJ2-3 TRBV19 - TGTGCCAGTAGTATTGTGACTAGCGTAAGCACAGATACGCAGTATTTT CASSIVTSVSTDTQYF
- TRBJ2-1 TRBV5-4 - TGTGCCAGCAGCTTGGATCGTGGGAGGCTCTACAATGAGCAGTTCTTC CASSLDRGRLYNEQFF
TRBD2 TRBJ2-3 TRBV27 - TGTGCCAGCACCCGCACACTTAGCGGGGGCACAGATACGCAGTATTTT CASTRTLSGGTDTQYF
TRBD2 TRBJ2-3 TRBV19 once TGTGCCAGTAGTATCCGGACTAGCGGAAACACAGATACGCAGTATTTT CASSIRTSGNTDTQYF
- TRBJ2-3 TRBV6-5 - TGTGCCAGCAGGCCCTGGGGGAGACAGGTAGATACGCAGTATTTT CASRPWGRQVDTQYF